These 15 T cell receptor beta chains originate from one sample sequenced in a study of blood T cell repertoires in COVID-19. Measured with immunoSEQ multiplex PCR; TCRdb has only the in-frame clones, and not every one. Among about 69,000 clones listed, roughly 73% were seen once. Input material: peripheral blood. These receptors all stem from a human donor in a cohort sampled during active COVID-19.

This clone was found once. This sequence joins TRBV19 and TRBJ2-2; 8 positions agree with TRBD1. Germline values: CDR1 LNHDA, CDR2 SQIVND (reference sequence). V gave up 2 bases and J gave up 5 bases; unmatched junction bases: 10. CDR3 length: 17 amino acids. CDR3 amino acids: CASSIISRGRGTGELFF. DNA of the CDR3: TGTGCCAGTAGTATAATCTCCAGGGGGCGAGGGACCGGGGAGCTGTTTTTT.

Details on this clone: Other DNA sequences in the sample encode the same CDR3. V gene TRBV7-9 combines with J gene TRBJ2-3; maybe TRBD2 (6 bases). In germline, CDR1 is SEHNR, CDR2 FQNEAQ (reference sequence). The CDR3 totals 14 residues. V lost 5 bases to trimming and J lost 0 bases, with 9 bases between them. In DNA form, the CDR3 reads TGTGCCAGCAGCCTCGGGACTAGCACAGATACGCAGTATTTT. Protein product: CASSLGTSTDTQYF.

Notes on this clone: An end of the junction differs from the germline gene, which may be a read error. The V call is TRBV19, the J call TRBJ2-7; 10 nucleotides line up with TRBD1. CDR1 and CDR2 (germline): LNHDA, SQIVND (reference sequence). This CDR3 has 15 amino acids. The CDR3: CASSADRGSSYGQYF. Written as DNA, the CDR3 is TGTGCCAGTAGTGCGGACAGGGGGAGCTCCTACGGGCAGTACTTC.

The V call is TRBV2, the J call TRBJ2-2; TRBD2 agrees at 11 bases. With V trimmed by 4 bases and J by 0 bases, 7 bases remained unmatched. Germline assignment: CDR1 SNHLY and CDR2 FYNNEI. CDR3 length: 18 residues. CDR3 nucleotide sequence: TGTGCCAGCAGTGGCACAACTAGCGGGGGTTCGAACACCGGGGAGCTGTTTTTT. Translation: CASSGTTSGGSNTGELFF.

This chain uses TRBV30 with TRBJ1-6; D ambiguous. In germline, CDR1 is GTSNPN, CDR2 SVGIG (reference sequence). V gave up 5 bases and J gave up 0 bases, with 11 bases separating them. The CDR3 is 15 residues long. CDR3 region: CAWRRVSSYNSPLHF. The CDR3 DNA sequence: TGTGCCTGGCGGCGGGTTAGCTCCTATAATTCACCCCTCCACTTT.

The sample holds one count of this clone. The rearrangement links TRBV5-4 to TRBJ2-5; the D gene is possibly TRBD1 (6 bases). Germline CDR1 and CDR2: SGHNT and YYREEE (reference sequence). Trimming took off 0 bases at V and 2 bases at J, with 11 bases between the two ends. The CDR3 is 15 residues long. The CDR3 here is CASSLGTERQETQYF. The CDR3 nucleotides read TGTGCCAGCAGCTTGGGGACAGAGAGACAAGAGACCCAGTACTTC.

This chain connects TRBV10-3 to TRBJ1-1, with 8 bases matching TRBD1. In germline, CDR1 is ENHRY, CDR2 SYGVKD. The CDR3 runs to 17 residues. Losses at the gene ends were 6 bases for V and 1 base for J; bases not matched to a gene: 13. CDR3 sequence (DNA): TGTGCCATCAGGGGGCGGGACAGGAGCAGGGGGAACACTGAAGCTTTCTTT. This translates into CAIRGRDRSRGNTEAFF.

The chain combines TRBV9 with TRBJ2-2; TRBD1 agrees at 7 bases. Germline V gives CDR1 SGDLS, CDR2 YYNGEE. The trim removed 3 bases at V and 5 bases at J, leaving 10 bases unmatched. The CDR3 runs 16 residues. The CDR3 DNA is TGTGCCAGCAGCGACAACAGGGGAACGGTTACCGGGGAGCTGTTTTTT. Translating it yields CASSDNRGTVTGELFF.

The chain is built from TRBV4-2 and TRBJ2-7; a possible D gene is TRBD1 (5 bases). Trimming shortened V by 0 bases and J by 2 bases, and 8 bases separated the two germline ends. The CDR3 is 14 residues long. Looked up from germline, CDR1 is LGHNA and CDR2 is YNFKEQ. The DNA of the CDR3 is TGTGCCAGCAGCCAAGATGGGGCTGCCTACGAGCAGTACTTC. Encoded protein: CASSQDGAAYEQYF.

Only a few counts were recorded for this clone. This chain joins TRBV9 and TRBJ2-3; 8 bases map to TRBD2. Germline assignment: CDR1 SGDLS and CDR2 YYNGEE. V lost 3 bases and J lost 4; bases outside the gene matches: 7. The CDR3 consists of 15 residues. CDR3 bases: TGTGCCAGCAGCGCCAGCGGGAGTAGGTCAGATACGCAGTATTTT. Translating gives CASSASGSRSDTQYF.

The chain carries TRBV5-1 and TRBJ2-1; 12 bases align to TRBD1. V gave up 3 bases and J gave up 9 bases; unmatched junction bases: 7. Germline CDR1 and CDR2: SGHRS and YFSETQ. This CDR3 region has 15 residues. CDR3 bases: TGCGCCAGCAGCTCCGGGGACAGGGGGCACAGTGAGCAGTTCTTC. Translated, it gives CASSSGDRGHSEQFF.

This clone appeared once. The rearrangement uses TRBV3-1 (or the pseudogene TRBV3-2) and TRBJ2-5; the match to TRBD2 covers 15 bases. Germline CDR1 reads LGHDT; CDR2 reads YNNKEL (reference sequence). V trimming: 5 bases; J trimming: 4 bases; junction bases outside the gene matches: 5. CDR3 length: 16 amino acids. The CDR3 spells CASSVMGLAGGETQYF. DNA for the CDR3: TGTGCCAGCAGCGTTATGGGACTAGCGGGAGGAGAGACCCAGTACTTC.

V is TRBV5-1 and J is TRBJ1-5, with no clear D. Trimming cost V 0 bases and J 4 bases, with 5 bases left between them. Germline lookup yields CDR1 SGHRS and CDR2 YFSETQ. This CDR3 region has 13 residues. CDR3 nucleotides: TGCGCCAGCAGCTTGGACTGGAATCAGCCCCAGCATTTT. It encodes CASSLDWNQPQHF.

The J gene is TRBJ1-1, the V gene TRBV19; D is possibly TRBD1 (6 bases). CDR1 and CDR2 from the germline V gene are LNHDA and SQIVND (reference sequence). The CDR3 runs to 12 residues. The V and J ends lost 5 bases and 11 bases respectively, with 15 bases between them. The CDR3 sequence is CASSLKQGSAFF. Here the CDR3 DNA reads TGTGCCAGTAGTTTAAAACAGGGTAGCGCTTTCTTT.

The chain recombines TRBV27 with TRBJ2-3, with TRBD1 as a possible D gene (6 bases). There are 14 residues in the CDR3. Germline V lookup: CDR1 MNHEY, CDR2 SMNVEV (reference sequence). V was trimmed by 3 bases and J by 6 bases, leaving 13 bases between them. The CDR3 nucleotides are TGTGCCAGCAGTTTGGCAGGGGTGCCGGATACGCAGTATTTT. This encodes CASSLAGVPDTQYF.